This T cell receptor beta chain derives from a study of blood T cell repertoires in COVID-19. Study context: Acute-phase and convalescent COVID-19 samples originated in the United States, Italy and Spain. From T cells, B-cell-depleted T cells, or PBMCs came the material, which was cDNA or gDNA.

Source study methods: Cell counts per sample came from amplifying reference gene primers. Method: immunoSEQ multiplex PCR; TCRdb's copy keeps in-frame clones and lacks some. D and trimming were read from the DNA, whereas the V and J calls and clone size are those reported in that table. This table has roughly 250,000 clones, about 76% appearing once. Germline CDR1 and CDR2: LNHDA and SQIVND (reference sequence). The CDR3 consists of 14 residues. Deletions cut 5 bases from V and 3 bases from J, with 10 bases between. The TCR was taken from a woman aged 60-75 years with active or convalescent COVID-19. The chain employs TRBV19 and TRBJ2-2, with a weak D call TRBD1 (6 bases). Sequencing used peripheral blood. The CDR3 reads CASSARTDTGELFF. CDR3 nucleotide sequence: TGTGCCAGTAGTGCTCGGACAGACACCGGGGAGCTGTTTTTT.